The 18 T cell receptor beta chains below were found in one sample sequenced in a study of control samples from healthy donors and cancer patients. TCRdb's copy holds only in-frame clones and misses some; the assay was immunoSEQ multiplex PCR. The sample includes around 250,000 clones, roughly four fifths seen only once; the top ten take about an eighth. The sequenced sample consisted of PBMCs. These receptors were obtained from a woman aged 60-70 years with lung cancer.

Worth noting for this clone: The identical CDR3 is also encoded by other nucleotide sequences in the sample. V and J are TRBV5-1 and TRBJ2-7; TRBD2 aligns across 11 bases. Trimming removed 1 base from V and 3 bases from J; junction bases left unmatched: 0. The CDR3 is made up of 14 amino acids. Germline loops: CDR1 SGHRS, CDR2 YFSETQ. CDR3 bases: TGCGCCAGCAGCTTGACTAGCGGGGGCTACGAGCAGTACTTC. Translation: CASSLTSGGYEQYF.

This sequence joins TRBV6-1 and TRBJ1-5; D is unresolved. This CDR3 spans 15 amino acids. V lost 0 bases and J 5 bases, leaving 11 bases between the germline ends. Germline CDR1 reads MNHNS; CDR2 reads SASEGT. Here the CDR3 DNA reads TGTGCCAGCAGTGAAGCGACGGGGTGGGATCAGCCCCAGCATTTT. Its protein product is CASSEATGWDQPQHF.

This clone was picked up a small number of times. The chain employs TRBV4-1 and TRBJ2-2; 9 bases line up with TRBD1. This CDR3 has 15 amino acids. Germline CDR1 and CDR2: MGHRA and YSYEKL. Trimming removed 2 bases from V and 7 bases from J; junction bases left unmatched: 5. CDR3 sequence: CASSQTQGAVGELFF. CDR3 DNA sequence: TGCGCCAGCAGCCAAACACAGGGGGCTGTCGGGGAGCTGTTTTTT.

The CDR3 region is CASSIDRWNTGELFF. CDR3 DNA sequence: TGTGCCAGTAGTATAGATCGTTGGAACACCGGGGAGCTGTTTTTT. This rearrangement joins TRBV19 to TRBJ2-2; the D is unclear. Germline-derived CDR1 and CDR2 are LNHDA and SQIVND (reference sequence). The CDR3 contains 15 residues. V lost 0 bases, J lost 1 base, and 6 bases lay in between.

The chain uses TRBV4-1 and TRBJ2-5; 7 bases match TRBD1. CDR1 is MGHRA and CDR2 is YSYEKL in the germline V gene. With V trimmed by 0 bases and J by 1 base, 2 bases remained unmatched. This CDR3 is built from 15 residues. This CDR3 reads CASSQEGTVQETQYF. In DNA, the CDR3 is TGCGCCAGCAGCCAAGAAGGGACAGTCCAAGAGACCCAGTACTTC.

The rearrangement joins TRBV28 to TRBJ2-2; possibly TRBD2 for D (7 bases). This CDR3 has 13 amino acids. Trimming removed 11 bases from V and 4 bases from J, with 14 bases in between. Germline lookup yields CDR1 MDHEN and CDR2 SYDVKM. For the CDR3, the DNA is TGTGCCGGAAAGGGAGGGGGCACCGGGGAGCTGTTTTTT. It translates to CAGKGGGTGELFF.

The chain carries TRBV6-5 and TRBJ2-7, with a possible D match to TRBD2 (6 bases). Trimming cost V 6 bases and J 0 bases, with 12 bases left between them. The CDR3 contains 14 residues. Germline V CDR1 and CDR2: MNHEY, SVGAGI. DNA of the CDR3: TGTGCCAGCAGAAGGTGGGAGGCCTCCTACGAGCAGTACTTC. Encoded protein: CASRRWEASYEQYF.

The CDR3 DNA reads as TGTGCCACCAGTGATTCGAGCGGGGCCCTCACAGATACGCAGTATTTT. It codes for CATSDSSGALTDTQYF. This sequence joins TRBV24-1 and TRBJ2-3, with 7 bases aligning to TRBD2. The germline CDR1 and CDR2 sequences are KGHDR and SFDVKD. The CDR3 sequence is 16 residues long. The V gene end was trimmed by 2 bases and the J gene end by 2 bases; junction bases not matched to a gene: 6.

The chain links TRBV7-3 to TRBJ2-3, with D perhaps TRBD2 (6 bases). This CDR3 is 14 amino acids long. CDR1 and CDR2 from the germline V gene are SGHTA and FQGTGA. Trimming removed 1 base from V and 7 bases from J, with 12 bases in between. CDR3 bases: TGTGCCAGCAGCTTAAGGGCTAGCGTCAATACGCAGTATTTT. This encodes CASSLRASVNTQYF. Filled out from reference TRBV7-3 and TRBJ2-3, the complete variable domain reads GAGVSQTPSNKVTEKGKYVELRCDPISGHTALYWYRQSLGQGPEFLIYFQGTGAADDSGLPNDRFFAVRPEGSVSTLKIQRTERGDSAVYLCASSLRASVNTQYFGPGTRLTVL.

This clone was recorded once. This rearrangement joins TRBV28 to TRBJ1-2; 11 bases map to TRBD1. The V gene's germline CDR1 is MDHEN and CDR2 SYDVKM. This CDR3 contains 16 residues. The V segment lost 3 bases and the J segment 5 bases; nucleotides outside the gene matches: 8. CDR3 sequence (DNA): TGTGCCAGCAGTTTGAATCCGGGACAGGGGGGGTATGGCTACACCTTC. This codes for CASSLNPGQGGYGYTF.

This clone was observed a single time. This chain joins TRBV7-3 and TRBJ1-1; D perhaps matches TRBD1 (6 bases). CDR1 SGHTA and CDR2 FQGTGA come from the germline V gene. V lost 5 bases and J 7 bases, leaving 17 bases between the germline ends. This CDR3 spans 14 amino acids. The CDR3 region is CASSPGARGGEAFF. In nucleotides, the CDR3 is TGTGCCAGCAGCCCAGGGGCACGGGGGGGTGAAGCTTTCTTT. Variable domain in full (rest from reference TRBV7-3 and TRBJ1-1): GAGVSQTPSNKVTEKGKYVELRCDPISGHTALYWYRQSLGQGPEFLIYFQGTGAADDSGLPNDRFFAVRPEGSVSTLKIQRTERGDSAVYLCASSPGARGGEAFFGQGTRLTVV.

As concerns this clone: This specimen includes other DNA sequences encoding the same CDR3. This chain uses TRBV5-1 with TRBJ1-1; 12 bases are shared with TRBD1. This CDR3 comprises 15 residues. V lost 3 bases and J lost 2; bases outside the gene matches: 2. Per the germline V gene, CDR1 is SGHRS and CDR2 is YFSETQ. CDR3 nucleotides: TGCGCCAGCAGCTCGGGGACAGGGGGCAACACTGAAGCTTTCTTT. Its translation is CASSSGTGGNTEAFF.

The gene calls are TRBV5-1 and TRBJ2-3; 7 nucleotides align to TRBD1. The V and J ends lost 4 bases and 1 base, in that order; junction bases with no gene match: 9. The length of the CDR3 is 16 residues. The germline V gene has CDR1 SGHRS and CDR2 YFSETQ. This CDR3 reads CASSPERGLGTDTQYF. Written as DNA, the CDR3 is TGCGCCAGCAGCCCCGAAAGGGGGCTAGGCACAGATACGCAGTATTTT.

J is TRBJ1-3 and V is TRBV19, with D unresolved. V was trimmed by 5 bases and J by 2 bases, leaving 1 base between them. Germline-derived CDR1 and CDR2 are LNHDA and SQIVND (reference sequence). The CDR3 totals 11 residues. CDR3 protein: CASSAGNTIYF. In DNA, the CDR3 is TGTGCCAGTAGTGCTGGAAACACCATATATTTT.

A single count supports this clone. The V call is TRBV3-1 (or the pseudogene TRBV3-2), the J call TRBJ1-2; 8 positions match TRBD1. V was clipped by 4 bases and J by 5 bases; unmatched bases: 15. The V gene's germline CDR1 is LGHDT and CDR2 YNNKEL (reference sequence). This CDR3 has 17 amino acids. CDR3 in amino acids: CASSLIGQGPGGYGYTF. The CDR3 nucleotides read TGTGCCAGCAGCCTCATAGGACAGGGACCCGGTGGGTATGGCTACACCTTC.

The genes are TRBV10-3 and TRBJ2-2; D is possibly TRBD2 (7 bases). Deletions cut 8 bases from V and 3 bases from J, with 16 bases between. The CDR3 runs 15 residues. Germline V gene data show CDR1 as ENHRY and CDR2 as SYGVKD. CDR3 coding DNA: TGTGCCATCGGACAGATAGCGGGTGACACCGGGGAGCTGTTTTTT. Its protein is CAIGQIAGDTGELFF.

The chain is built from TRBV5-1 and TRBJ2-2; no clear D. Trimming stripped 4 bases from V and 4 bases from J, with 17 bases between. Germline V lookup: CDR1 SGHRS, CDR2 YFSETQ. The CDR3 has 16 residues. The CDR3: CASSPRTAPGTGELFF. CDR3 bases: TGCGCCAGCAGCCCTCGGACCGCCCCGGGCACCGGGGAGCTGTTTTTT.

CDR3: CARSARGPAGPPGYTF. The CDR3 DNA is TGTGCCAGAAGCGCCCGGGGTCCGGCCGGACCTCCTGGCTACACCTTC. This rearrangement joins TRBV7-5 to TRBJ1-2. TRBV7-5 represents a pseudogene. This CDR3 comprises 16 residues.